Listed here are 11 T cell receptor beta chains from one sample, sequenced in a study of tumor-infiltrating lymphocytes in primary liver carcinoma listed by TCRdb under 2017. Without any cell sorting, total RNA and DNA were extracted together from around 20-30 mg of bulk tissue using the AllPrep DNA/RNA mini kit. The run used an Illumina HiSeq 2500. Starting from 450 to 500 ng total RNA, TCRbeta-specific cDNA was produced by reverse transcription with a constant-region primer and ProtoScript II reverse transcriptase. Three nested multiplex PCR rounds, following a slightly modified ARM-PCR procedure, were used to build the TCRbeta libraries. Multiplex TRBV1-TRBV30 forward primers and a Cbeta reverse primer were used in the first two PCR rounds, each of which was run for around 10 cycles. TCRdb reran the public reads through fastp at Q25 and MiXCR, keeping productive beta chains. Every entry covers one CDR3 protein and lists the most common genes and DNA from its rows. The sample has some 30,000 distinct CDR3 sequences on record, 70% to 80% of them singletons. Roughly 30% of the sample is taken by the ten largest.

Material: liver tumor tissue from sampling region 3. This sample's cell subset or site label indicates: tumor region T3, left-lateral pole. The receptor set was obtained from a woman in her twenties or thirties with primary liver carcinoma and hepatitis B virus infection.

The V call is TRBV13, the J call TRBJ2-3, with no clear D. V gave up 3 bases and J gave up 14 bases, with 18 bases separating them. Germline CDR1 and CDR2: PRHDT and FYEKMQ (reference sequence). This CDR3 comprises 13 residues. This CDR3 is CASSLGLTDMWYF. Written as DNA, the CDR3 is TGTGCCAGCAGCTTGGGTTTAACAGATATGTGGTATTTT.

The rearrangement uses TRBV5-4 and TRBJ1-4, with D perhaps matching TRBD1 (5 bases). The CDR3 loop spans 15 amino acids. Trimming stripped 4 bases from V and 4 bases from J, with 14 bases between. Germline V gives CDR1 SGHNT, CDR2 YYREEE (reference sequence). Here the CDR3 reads CASSLNRGLNEKLFF. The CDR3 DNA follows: TGTGCCAGCAGCCTCAACCGGGGACTTAATGAAAAACTGTTTTTT.

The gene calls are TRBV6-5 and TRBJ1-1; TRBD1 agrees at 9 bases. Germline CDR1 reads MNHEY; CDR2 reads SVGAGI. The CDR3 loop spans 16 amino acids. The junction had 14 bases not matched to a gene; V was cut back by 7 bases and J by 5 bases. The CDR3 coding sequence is TGTGCCAGCATTTTGAGACAGGGGGTTGGAGTGACTGAAGCTTTCTTT. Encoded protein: CASILRQGVGVTEAFF.

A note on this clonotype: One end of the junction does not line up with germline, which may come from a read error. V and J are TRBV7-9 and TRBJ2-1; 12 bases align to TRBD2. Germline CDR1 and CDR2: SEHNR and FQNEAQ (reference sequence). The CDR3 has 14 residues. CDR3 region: CGSSLDLAGGMQLF. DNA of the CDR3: TGTGGCAGCAGTTTAGATCTAGCGGGAGGGATGCAGCTCTTC.

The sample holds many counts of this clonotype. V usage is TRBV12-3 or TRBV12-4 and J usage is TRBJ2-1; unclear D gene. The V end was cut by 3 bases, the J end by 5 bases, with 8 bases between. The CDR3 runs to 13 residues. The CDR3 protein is CASSFGRDNEQFF. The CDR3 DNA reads TGTGCCAGCAGTTTCGGCCGAGACAATGAGCAGTTCTTC.

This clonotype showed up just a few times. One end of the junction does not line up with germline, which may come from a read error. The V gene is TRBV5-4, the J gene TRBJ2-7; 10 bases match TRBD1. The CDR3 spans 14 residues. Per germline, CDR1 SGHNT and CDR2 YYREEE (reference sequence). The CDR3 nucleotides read TGTACCAGCACCTTCGGGGACAGGGGCTCCGAGCTATACTTC. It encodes CTSTFGDRGSELYF.

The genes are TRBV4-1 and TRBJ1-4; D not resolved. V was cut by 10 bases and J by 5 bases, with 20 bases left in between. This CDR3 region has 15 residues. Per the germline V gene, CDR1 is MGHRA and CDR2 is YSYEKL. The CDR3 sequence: CAISQEVPSNEKLFF. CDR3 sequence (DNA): TGCGCCATTAGCCAAGAGGTTCCCTCGAATGAAAAACTGTTTTTT.

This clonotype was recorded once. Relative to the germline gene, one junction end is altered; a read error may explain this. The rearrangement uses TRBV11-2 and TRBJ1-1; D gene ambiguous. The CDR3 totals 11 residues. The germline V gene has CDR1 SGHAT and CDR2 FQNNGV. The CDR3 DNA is TGTGCCAGCAGCTTAAGCACTGAAACTTTCTTT. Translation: CASSLSTETFF.

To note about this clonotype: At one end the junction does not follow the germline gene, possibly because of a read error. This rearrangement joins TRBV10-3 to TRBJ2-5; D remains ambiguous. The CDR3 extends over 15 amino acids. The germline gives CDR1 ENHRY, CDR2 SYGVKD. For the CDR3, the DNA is TGTGCCATCAGTGGGTCGGCTACCAGACGAGAGACCCGGTACTTC. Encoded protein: CAISGSATRRETRYF.

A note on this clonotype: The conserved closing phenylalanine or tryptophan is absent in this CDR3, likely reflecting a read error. DNA of the CDR3: TGTGCCAGCAGTGAAACCCTTCCCGGGGACGCCGCGAACACCGGGAAGCTGTTTTAT. Residues: CASSETLPGDAANTGKLFY. This rearrangement joins TRBV6-1 to TRBJ2-2; D may correspond to TRBD1 or TRBD2 (5 bases each). CDR1 and CDR2 from the germline V gene are MNHNS and SASEGT. This CDR3 contains 19 residues.

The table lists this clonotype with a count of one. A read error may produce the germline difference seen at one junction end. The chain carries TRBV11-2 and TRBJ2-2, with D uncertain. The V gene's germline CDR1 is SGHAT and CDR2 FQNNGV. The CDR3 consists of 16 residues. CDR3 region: CDSSPDPQLNTGELFF. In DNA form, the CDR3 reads TGTGACAGCAGTCCCGATCCCCAATTGAACACAGGGGAGCTGTTTTTT.